A selection of T cell receptor beta chains follows, all from one sample in a study of cytomegalovirus exposure and HLA in healthy donors. The data were produced by immunoSEQ multiplex PCR, yet TCRdb's version contains in-frame clones alone and is incomplete. The repertoire consists of some 170,000 clones, with about 83% occurring once and the leading ten covering 0.75% to 0.95%. Sample: PBMCs. The receptors here all came from a woman in her 30s in good health and CMV-seronegative. Both conserved end residues are part of each CDR3. Each record gives: V gene, D gene, J gene, CDR3 DNA, CDR3 protein. The D gene is left open where the match is weak.

TRBV2,TRBD2,TRBJ2-7,TGTGCCAGCGGGGGGGTCTACGAGCAGTACTTC,CASGGVYEQYF
TRBV7-9,.,TRBJ1-1,TGTGCCAGCAGCTTCTCTGACAGGAACACTGAAGCTTTCTTT,CASSFSDRNTEAFF
TRBV6-5,TRBD2,TRBJ2-5,TGTGCCAGCAGTTACTCGGCTAGCGGGGTGTCGGAGACCCAGTACTTC,CASSYSASGVSETQYF
TRBV7-9,.,TRBJ1-1,TGTGCCAGCAGCCCCCCTCTGGGCAGGGTGAACACTGAAGCTTTCTTT,CASSPPLGRVNTEAFF
TRBV27,TRBD2,TRBJ2-3,TGTGCCAGCAGTGGGGGTGGGGCGGGAGGTTTGGTAGATACGCAGTATTTT,CASSGGGAGGLVDTQYF
TRBV7-2,.,TRBJ1-4,TGTGCCAGCAGCGAACGGGCAACTAATGAAAAACTGTTTTTT,CASSERATNEKLFF
TRBV28,.,TRBJ1-3,TGTGCCAGCAGCCCCGGGGGACCTGGAAACACCATATATTTT,CASSPGGPGNTIYF
TRBV5-4,TRBD2,TRBJ2-3,TGTGCCAGCAGCCCGAAAGCGGGGGGGGCAGGAGATACGCAGTATTTT,CASSPKAGGAGDTQYF
TRBV6-5,.,TRBJ1-5,TGTGCCAGCAGATTGGGGGCGTATAGCAATCAGCCCCAGCATTTT,CASRLGAYSNQPQHF
TRBV5-8,.,TRBJ2-7,TGTGCCAGCAGCTTGTCTGGCGCAGGGTACTACGAGCAGTACTTC,CASSLSGAGYYEQYF
TRBV9,.,TRBJ2-5,TGTGCCAGCAGCGTAGTTGGGAGAGCCCCACAGGAGACCCAGTACTTC,CASSVVGRAPQETQYF
TRBV4-1,TRBD1,TRBJ2-1,TGCGCCAGCAGCCAGGACAGGGGGCTTCCCAATGAGCAGTTCTTC,CASSQDRGLPNEQFF
TRBV5-1,.,TRBJ1-6,TGCGCCAGCAGCCCCCGGACAGCGGATAATTCACCCCTCCACTTT,CASSPRTADNSPLHF
TRBV7-9,TRBD1,TRBJ1-1,TGTGCCAGCAGTAGGGAGGGACAGGGGGCGCGGGACACTGAAGCTTTCTTT,CASSREGQGARDTEAFF
TRBV4-1,.,TRBJ2-3,TGCGCCAGCAGCCAAGATCGCGGCCTTGCTAGCACAGATACGCAGTATTTT,CASSQDRGLASTDTQYF
TRBV18,TRBD1,TRBJ2-3,TGTGCCAGCTCACCACGCGGACAGGGTAGTTCAGATACGCAGTATTTT,CASSPRGQGSSDTQYF
TRBV6-5,TRBD1,TRBJ1-1,TGTGCCAGCAGTTCCGGGACAGCCAACACTGAAGCTTTCTTT,CASSSGTANTEAFF
TRBV29-1,TRBD1,TRBJ2-6,TGCAGCGCCTTGGGACAGGGCGTGGGCTCTGGGGCCAACGTCCTGACTTTC,CSALGQGVGSGANVLTF
TRBV7-2,TRBD2,TRBJ2-5,TGTGCCAGCAGCTTAGGCGGGAGGGGGAAAGAGACCCAGTACTTC,CASSLGGRGKETQYF
TRBV5-6,.,TRBJ2-1,TGTGCCAGCAGCTCCTACCGGTGGGGGGATGACGGTGAGCAGTTCTTC,CASSSYRWGDDGEQFF
TRBV11-2,.,TRBJ2-7,TGTGCCAGCAGCTTAGAGGGTAGCGTCGCCTACGAGCAGTACTTC,CASSLEGSVAYEQYF
TRBV9,.,TRBJ2-2,TGTGCCAGCAGACCCCAGGGGAACACCGGGGAGCTGTTTTTT,CASRPQGNTGELFF
TRBV7-2,.,TRBJ2-3,TGTGCCAGCAGCCCCTACACAGATACGCAGTATTTT,CASSPYTDTQYF